These T cell receptor beta chains were read from a single sample in a study of blood T cells in healthy people across ages. One entry per CDR3 protein, called by TCRdb with MiXCR from the 5' RACE reads. The profile covers hundreds of thousands of distinct CDR3 sequences, with over 45% appearing a single time and around 20% taken by the ten largest. Sequenced: blood. These receptors all stem from a man aged 25 to 40 in good health. Each CDR3 is given with its conserved first and last residue. D genes are given only for firm matches. Size is omitted from some rows. Given values are once, few, many or a class for expanded clones.

TRBD2 TRBJ2-7 TRBV27 few TGTGCCAGCGGGAGCGGGGCCGCCTACTATGAGCAGTACTTC CASGSGAAYYEQYF
. TRBJ2-5 TRBV20-1 . TGCAGTGTAAGACACGCAAGGAAGCACGTTCAAGAGACCCAGTACTTC CSVRHARKHVQETQYF
TRBD2 TRBJ2-7 TRBV7-9 . TGTGCCAGCAGCCCCCCGGGGGAGGGATCTTACGAGCAGTACTTC CASSPPGEGSYEQYF
. TRBJ1-2 TRBV13 few TGTGCCAGCAGCTTAGGCGGCCGCTATGGCTACACCTTC CASSLGGRYGYTF
. TRBJ2-3 TRBV20-1 . TGCAGTGCTAGATACCCCAGCACAGATACGCAGTATTTT CSARYPSTDTQYF
. TRBJ2-7 TRBV20-1 few TGCAGTGCACGGGAGCGGACTGGCTCCTACGAGCAGTACTTC CSARERTGSYEQYF
. TRBJ1-1 TRBV5-1 . TGCGCCAGCAGCAAGCAGGGCAGGGAGGCTTTCTTT CASSKQGREAFF
. TRBJ2-5 TRBV6-1 few TGTGCCAGCAGTGCCTACGCGGAATTGTCGCAAGAGACCCAGTACTTC CASSAYAELSQETQYF
TRBD2 TRBJ2-7 TRBV2 . TGTGCCAGCAGCAGACATTCTAGCGGGGTTTTCTACGAGCAGTACTTC CASSRHSSGVFYEQYF
. TRBJ2-1 TRBV2 . TGTGCCAGCAGTGAAGCGCCACTAGCTGAGCAGTTCTTC CASSEAPLAEQFF
TRBD2 TRBJ2-4 TRBV20-1 . TGCAGTGCTAGATCCCCCGGGGGGGCCAAAAACATTCAGTACTTC CSARSPGGAKNIQYF
. TRBJ2-5 TRBV11-2 . TGTGCCAGCAGCTTTGGGTTCGAGGGAGAGACCCAGTACTTC CASSFGFEGETQYF
TRBD2 TRBJ2-3 TRBV27 . TGTGCCAGCAGTTCCCAGCCGGGACTAGATTTCACAGATACGCAGTATTTT CASSSQPGLDFTDTQYF
. TRBJ2-3 TRBV7-9 . TGTGCCAGCATAGTCGGGTCTGCCACAGATACGCAGTATTTT CASIVGSATDTQYF
. TRBJ2-1 TRBV20-1 few TGCAGTGCTAGGACAGATGAGCAGTTCTTC CSARTDEQFF
. TRBJ1-5 TRBV20-1 . TGCAGTGCTAGAGATTCGAGGGCCTGGAGCAATCAGCCCCAGCATTTT CSARDSRAWSNQPQHF
. TRBJ2-3 TRBV20-1 . TGCAGTGCTAGAGTCCGGACAACAGATACGCAGTATTTT CSARVRTTDTQYF
TRBD2 TRBJ2-7 TRBV12-3/TRBV12-4 . TGTGCCAGCAGTTTCGACTGGGGGGGGAGGATTGAGGAGCAGTACTTC CASSFDWGGRIEEQYF
. TRBJ2-7 TRBV6-2/TRBV6-3 once TGTGCCAGCAGTCCCAGGGTGAAGTTTGACGAGCAGTACTTC CASSPRVKFDEQYF
TRBD2 TRBJ2-1 TRBV6-6 . TGTGCCAGCAGTTTTAGCGGGAGGGGGACCTACAATGAGCAGTTCTTC CASSFSGRGTYNEQFF
. TRBJ1-1 TRBV6-6 . TGTGCCAGCAGTTTGTCCAGGGAGTTGAACACTGAAGCTTTCTTT CASSLSRELNTEAFF
TRBD1 TRBJ1-1 TRBV7-6 . TGTGCCAGCAGCTTGCCACGACAGGGGAACACTGAAGCTTTCTTT CASSLPRQGNTEAFF
TRBD2 TRBJ2-1 TRBV28 many TGTGCCAGCAGTGCCTGGGCTAGCGGGAGCGGGACCTACAATGAGCAGTTCTTC CASSAWASGSGTYNEQFF
TRBD2 TRBJ2-7 TRBV20-1 . TGCAGTGCTAGATTGGTAGCGGGGTACGAGCAGTACTTC CSARLVAGYEQYF
. TRBJ1-1 TRBV9 . TGTGCCAGCAGCCCTCAGCCAGAGAACACTGAAGCTTTCTTT CASSPQPENTEAFF
TRBD1 TRBJ2-1 TRBV5-1 . TGCGCCAGCTGTCCGGGACAGGGGGCGCAAAATGAGCAGTTCTTC CASCPGQGAQNEQFF
. TRBJ1-1 TRBV7-9 . TGTGCCAGCAGCCTCACACTATCGGAGGGCACTGAAGCTTTCTTT CASSLTLSEGTEAFF
TRBD2 TRBJ2-7 TRBV20-1 . TGCAGTGCATCTACCACGTCCGGGACTAGCGGATACGAGCAGTACTTC CSASTTSGTSGYEQYF
. TRBJ2-7 TRBV20-1 . TGCAGTGCTAGGGACAGTGAACGCTCCTACAATGAGCAGTACTTC CSARDSERSYNEQYF
. TRBJ1-5 TRBV7-9 many TGTGCCAGCAGCTTCGGGCCGCGAGGTCAGCCCCAGCATTTT CASSFGPRGQPQHF
TRBD1 TRBJ2-6 TRBV11-2 . TGTGCCAGCAGCTTTAGGGGACAGGTGAATTCTGGGGCCAACGCCCTGACTTTC CASSFRGQVNSGANALTF
TRBD2 TRBJ2-1 TRBV20-1 few TGCAGTGCCCTAAACCGGGCGGGGGGAAAATACGGTGAGCAGTTCTTC CSALNRAGGKYGEQFF
. TRBJ1-4 TRBV6-5 . TGTGCCAGCAGTTACTCGACTGCGAATGAAAAACTGTTTTTT CASSYSTANEKLFF
. TRBJ2-7 TRBV4-3 once TGCGCCAGCAGCCAACGTCTGGAGAGCTCCTACGAGCAGTACTTC CASSQRLESSYEQYF
TRBD1 TRBJ2-7 TRBV7-2 . TGTGCCAGCAGCCGACAGGGGATGGCCTACGAGCAGTACTTC CASSRQGMAYEQYF
. TRBJ2-5 TRBV2 . TGTGCCAGCACCGGGCTTGCTACGTACTTC CASTGLATYF
. TRBJ2-6 TRBV11-2 . TGTGCCAGCAGCGGGCGAGGGGGAACTGGGGCCAACGTCCTGACTTTC CASSGRGGTGANVLTF
. TRBJ2-7 TRBV7-2 . TGTGCCAGCTCTTGGGCAGGGGCCAACGAGCAGTACTTC CASSWAGANEQYF
. TRBJ2-4 TRBV2 . TGTGCCAGCAGTGGAGGGACGGGGACCAAAAACATTCAGTACTTC CASSGGTGTKNIQYF
TRBD2 TRBJ2-1 TRBV5-1 . TGCGCCAGCAGCTTGGCGGGAGGGCCTGAGGTGGTAAATGAGCAGTTCTTC CASSLAGGPEVVNEQFF
. TRBJ2-1 TRBV20-1 . TGCAGTGCTAGTTTGTCCCTCAATGAGCAGTTCTTC CSASLSLNEQFF
. TRBJ1-5 TRBV27 . TGTGCCAGCATGAGGGGATTCAATCAGCCCCAGCATTTT CASMRGFNQPQHF
. TRBJ1-1 TRBV28 once TGTGCCAGCCACCCGACAGCGAACACTGAAGCTTTCTTT CASHPTANTEAFF
. TRBJ2-4 TRBV4-3 few TGCGCCAGCAGCCGAAGCAGCCGGGAGCAGTACTTC CASSRSSREQYF
TRBD2 TRBJ2-4 TRBV6-5 few TGTGCCAGCAGTTACGACGGGGGGGAAAGTCGAAACATTCAGTACTTC CASSYDGGESRNIQYF
. TRBJ2-5 TRBV25-1 . TGTGCCAGTTCCCACAGGGCGTACCAAGAGACCCAGTACTTC CASSHRAYQETQYF
TRBD2 TRBJ2-1 TRBV10-3 few TGTGCCATCAGTGGCTTCGGACTAGCGGGAGCTGATGAGCAGTTCTTC CAISGFGLAGADEQFF
. TRBJ2-7 TRBV4-2 . TGTGCCAGCAGCCAAGAACTGCGTTGGGAGCAGTACTTC CASSQELRWEQYF
. TRBJ2-5 TRBV5-5 few TGTGCCAGCAGCTTATGGGCATCGGCAGGAGAGACCCAGTACTTC CASSLWASAGETQYF
. TRBJ2-3 TRBV20-1 . TGCAGTGCCCCATCCACAGATACGCAGTATTTT CSAPSTDTQYF
. TRBJ2-7 TRBV6-5 . TGTGCCAGCAGTTACGCCGCTAGTTTAGGCTACGAGCAGTACTTC CASSYAASLGYEQYF
TRBD2 TRBJ2-3 TRBV5-1 . TGCGCCAGCCGCCTCGGACTAGCGGGGCCAGATACGCAGTATTTT CASRLGLAGPDTQYF
. TRBJ2-6 TRBV7-2 once TGTGCCAGCAGCTTACGACCCCAAGGGGCCAACGTCCTGACTTTC CASSLRPQGANVLTF